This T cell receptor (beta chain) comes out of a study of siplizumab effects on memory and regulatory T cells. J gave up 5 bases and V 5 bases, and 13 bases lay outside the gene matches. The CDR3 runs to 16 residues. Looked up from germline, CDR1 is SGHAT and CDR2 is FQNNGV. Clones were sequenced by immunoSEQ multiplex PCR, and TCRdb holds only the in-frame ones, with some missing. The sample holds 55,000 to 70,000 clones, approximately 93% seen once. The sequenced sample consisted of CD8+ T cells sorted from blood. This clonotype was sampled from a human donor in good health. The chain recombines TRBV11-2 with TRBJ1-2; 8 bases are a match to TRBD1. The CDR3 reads CASSPTGTGGAYGYTF. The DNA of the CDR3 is TGTGCCAGCAGCCCTACCGGGACAGGTGGGGCGTATGGCTACACCTTC.